The next 2 T cell receptor beta chains were all read from a single sample in a study of T cell responses to AZD1222 COVID-19 vaccine. Clones were read by immunoSEQ multiplex PCR, and TCRdb kept only the in-frame ones, dropping some. The repertoire has more than 120,000 clones, about nine tenths of them found once; the top ten carry 1.5% to 2%. The input for sequencing was peripheral blood, taken 28 days after the second AZD1222 dose. The receptors stem from an adult who received the AZD1222 COVID-19 vaccine.

The J gene is TRBJ2-5, the V gene TRBV11-2; D is uncertain. This CDR3 comprises 13 residues. The V gene lost 2 bases and the J gene lost 2 bases, with 6 bases spanning the gap. Looked up from germline, CDR1 is SGHAT and CDR2 is FQNNGV. CDR3 bases: TGTGCCAGCAGCTTATCGTGGCAAGAGACCCAGTACTTC. It specifies CASSLSWQETQYF.

In DNA form, the CDR3 reads TGTGCCAGCTCACCAAAGGGACTAGCATTCGATGAGCAGTTCTTC. This encodes CASSPKGLAFDEQFF. This chain links TRBV18 with TRBJ2-1, with TRBD2 matching 9 bases. V was clipped by 2 bases and J by 8 bases; unmatched bases: 7. This CDR3 is 15 amino acids long. Per the germline V gene, CDR1 is KGHSH and CDR2 is LQKENI.